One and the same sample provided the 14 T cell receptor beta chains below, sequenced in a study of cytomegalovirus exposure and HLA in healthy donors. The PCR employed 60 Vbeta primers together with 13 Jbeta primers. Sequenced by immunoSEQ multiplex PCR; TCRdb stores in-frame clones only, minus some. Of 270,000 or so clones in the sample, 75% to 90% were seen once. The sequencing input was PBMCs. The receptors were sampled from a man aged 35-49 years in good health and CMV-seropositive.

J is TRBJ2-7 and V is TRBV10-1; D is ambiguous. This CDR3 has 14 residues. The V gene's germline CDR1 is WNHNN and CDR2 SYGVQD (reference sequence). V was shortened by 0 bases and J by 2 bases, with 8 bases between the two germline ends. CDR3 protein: CASSESYRTYEQYF. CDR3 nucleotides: TGCGCCAGCAGTGAGTCGTACAGAACCTACGAGCAGTACTTC.

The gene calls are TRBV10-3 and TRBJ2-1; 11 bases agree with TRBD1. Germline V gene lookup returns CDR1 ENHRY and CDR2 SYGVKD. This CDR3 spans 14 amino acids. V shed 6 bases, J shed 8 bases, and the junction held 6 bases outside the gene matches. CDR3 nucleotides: TGTGCCATCAGCGGGACAGGGGGTTTGGATGAGCAGTTCTTC. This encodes CAISGTGGLDEQFF.

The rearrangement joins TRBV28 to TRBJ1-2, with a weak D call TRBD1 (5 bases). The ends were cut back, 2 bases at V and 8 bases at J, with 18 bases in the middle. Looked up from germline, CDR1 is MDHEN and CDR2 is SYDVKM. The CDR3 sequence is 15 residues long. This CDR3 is CASSLSRKGAEGYTF. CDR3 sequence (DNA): TGTGCCAGCAGTTTAAGCAGAAAAGGGGCTGAAGGCTACACCTTC.

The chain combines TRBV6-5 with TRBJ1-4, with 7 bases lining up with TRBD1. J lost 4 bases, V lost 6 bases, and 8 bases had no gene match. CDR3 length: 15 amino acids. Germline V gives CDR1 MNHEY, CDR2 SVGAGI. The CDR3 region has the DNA TGTGCCAGCAGGCCCGGACAGGCCATTAATGAAAAACTGTTTTTT. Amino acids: CASRPGQAINEKLFF.

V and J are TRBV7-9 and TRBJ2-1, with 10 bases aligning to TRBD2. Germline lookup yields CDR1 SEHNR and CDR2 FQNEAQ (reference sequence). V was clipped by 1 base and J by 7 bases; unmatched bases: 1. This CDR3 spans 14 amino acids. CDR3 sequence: CASSLGTSGNEQFF. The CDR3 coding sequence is TGTGCCAGCAGCTTAGGGACTAGCGGAAATGAGCAGTTCTTC.

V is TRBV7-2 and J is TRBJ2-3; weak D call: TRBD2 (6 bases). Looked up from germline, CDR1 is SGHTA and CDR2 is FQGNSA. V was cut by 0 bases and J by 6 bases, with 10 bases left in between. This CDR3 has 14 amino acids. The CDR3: CASSLAGGIDTQYF. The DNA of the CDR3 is TGTGCCAGCAGCTTAGCGGGCGGGATTGATACGCAGTATTTT.

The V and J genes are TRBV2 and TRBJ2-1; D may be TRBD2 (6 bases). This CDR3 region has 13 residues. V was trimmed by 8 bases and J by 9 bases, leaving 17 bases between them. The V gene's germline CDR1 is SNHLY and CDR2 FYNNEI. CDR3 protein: CASEGLAAVEQFF. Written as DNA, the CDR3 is TGTGCCAGCGAGGGACTGGCCGCCGTTGAGCAGTTCTTC.

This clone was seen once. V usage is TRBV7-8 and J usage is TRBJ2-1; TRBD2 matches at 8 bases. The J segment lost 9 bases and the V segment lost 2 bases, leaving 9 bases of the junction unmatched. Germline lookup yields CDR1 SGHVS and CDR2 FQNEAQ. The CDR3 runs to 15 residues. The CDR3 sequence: CASSLPGLGESEQFF. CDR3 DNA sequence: TGTGCCAGCAGCTTACCGGGACTAGGGGAAAGTGAGCAGTTCTTC.

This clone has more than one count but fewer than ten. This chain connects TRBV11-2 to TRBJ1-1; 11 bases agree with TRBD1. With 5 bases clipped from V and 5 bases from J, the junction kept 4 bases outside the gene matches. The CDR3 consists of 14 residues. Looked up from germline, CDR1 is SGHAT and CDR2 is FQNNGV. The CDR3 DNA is TGTGCCAGCAGCATGGGACAGGGGGAAACTGAAGCTTTCTTT. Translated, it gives CASSMGQGETEAFF.

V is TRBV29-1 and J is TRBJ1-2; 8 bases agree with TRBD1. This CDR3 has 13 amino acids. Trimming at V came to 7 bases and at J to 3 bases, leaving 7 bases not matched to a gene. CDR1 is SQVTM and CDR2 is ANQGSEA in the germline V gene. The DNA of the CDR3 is TGCAGCGCCCAACAGGGGGGCGACTATGGCTACACCTTC. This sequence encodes CSAQQGGDYGYTF.

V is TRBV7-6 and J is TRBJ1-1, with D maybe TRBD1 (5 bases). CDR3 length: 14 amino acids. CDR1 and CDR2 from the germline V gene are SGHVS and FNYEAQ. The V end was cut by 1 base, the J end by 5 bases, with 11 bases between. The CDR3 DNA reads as TGTGCCAGCAGCTTAGTCGGGGGAGAGACTGAAGCTTTCTTT. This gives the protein CASSLVGGETEAFF.

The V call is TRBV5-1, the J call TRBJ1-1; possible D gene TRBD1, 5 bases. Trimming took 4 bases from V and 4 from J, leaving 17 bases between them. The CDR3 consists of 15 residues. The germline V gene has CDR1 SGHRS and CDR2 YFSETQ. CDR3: CASSPRRGSGTEAFF. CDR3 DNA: TGCGCCAGCAGCCCCCGGAGGGGATCGGGCACTGAAGCTTTCTTT.

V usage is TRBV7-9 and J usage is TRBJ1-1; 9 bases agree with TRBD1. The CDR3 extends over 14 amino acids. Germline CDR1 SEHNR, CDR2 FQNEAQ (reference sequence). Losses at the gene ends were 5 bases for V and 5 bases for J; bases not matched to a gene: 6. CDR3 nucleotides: TGTGCCAGCAGCGACCGGACAGGGGCGACTGAAGCTTTCTTT. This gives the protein CASSDRTGATEAFF.

The CDR3, as DNA: TGTGCCAGCAGCGTAGAGGCGGGAGGTTACTACGAGCAGTACTTC. This encodes CASSVEAGGYYEQYF. The chain employs TRBV9 and TRBJ2-5; 8 bases agree with TRBD2. Near its end, the DNA agrees better with TRBJ2-7, so the J call may be wrong. The CDR3 runs 15 residues. From germline, CDR1 is SGDLS and CDR2 YYNGEE.